This paragraph reports one T cell receptor beta chain. The data belong to a study of blood T cell repertoires in COVID-19. Study summary: Samples of COVID-19 (acute and convalescent) were obtained from the United States, Italy and Spain.

TCRdb keeps only in-frame clones here, not all; method: immunoSEQ multiplex PCR. The table lists 150,000 to 200,000 clones, approximately 83% of them singletons. The CDR3 is 13 residues long. The J segment lost 4 bases and the V segment lost 8 bases, leaving 2 bases of the junction unmatched. In germline, CDR1 is SNHLY, CDR2 FYNNEI. V usage is TRBV2 and J usage is TRBJ2-3; the match to TRBD1 covers 11 bases. The sample comprised peripheral blood. The receptor was isolated from a human donor with active or convalescent COVID-19. The donor label of this sample is uncertain. The CDR3 DNA is TGTGCCAGCGCGGGACAGGGGGCAGATACGCAGTATTTT. Translating gives CASAGQGADTQYF.